The 17 T cell receptor beta chains reported below all come from one sample, sequenced in a study of CD8 T cells in Susac syndrome. Random hexamers served to reverse transcribe roughly 0.5 to 1 ug RNA. TCRdb re-called the immunoSEQ multiplex PCR reads with MiXCR, one entry per CDR3 protein. Here the sample spans about 190,000 distinct CDR3 sequences, more than 85% being singletons. Sequencing was done on a sample of CD8+ T cells from PBMCs. These receptors were collected from a human donor with Susac syndrome.

The chain is built from TRBV15 and TRBJ2-1; 9 bases match TRBD2. The ends lost 3 bases at V and 7 bases at J; junction bases unmatched: 7. The germline V gene has CDR1 LNHNV and CDR2 YYDKDF (reference sequence). The CDR3 runs 15 residues. CDR3 DNA: TGTGCCACCAGCAGCTGGGCGGGAGGGTTAAATGAGCAGTTCTTC. Residues: CATSSWAGGLNEQFF.

The J gene is TRBJ2-2, the V gene TRBV9, with 8 bases identical to TRBD1. The CDR3 consists of 15 residues. V lost 0 bases and J lost 5; bases outside the gene matches: 3. From germline, CDR1 is SGDLS and CDR2 YYNGEE. As DNA, the CDR3 is TGTGCCAGCAGCGTAGCGGGACAGGAAACCGGGGAGCTGTTTTTT. Protein: CASSVAGQETGELFF.

V is TRBV2 and J is TRBJ2-3; possibly TRBD1 for D (5 bases). Germline V gives CDR1 SNHLY, CDR2 FYNNEI. This CDR3 comprises 15 residues. Deletions cut 5 bases from V and 0 bases from J, with 12 bases between. CDR3 residues: CASSYRSTSTDTQYF. The CDR3 DNA reads as TGTGCCAGCAGTTACAGGTCAACTAGCACAGATACGCAGTATTTT.

The chain couples TRBV7-8 to TRBJ2-2; 8 nucleotides agree with TRBD1. The CDR3 runs 17 residues. J was trimmed by 7 bases and V by 1 base; bases with no gene match: 11. Germline V lookup: CDR1 SGHVS, CDR2 FQNEAQ. The CDR3 nucleotides read TGTGCCAGCAGCTTAGAGAGCGGCAGGGGGCTTAACGGGGAGCTGTTTTTT. Translation gives CASSLESGRGLNGELFF. The entire variable domain, with the rest obtained from reference TRBV7-8 and TRBJ2-2, is as follows: GAGVSQSPRYKVAKRGQDVALRCDPISGHVSLFWYQQALGQGPEFLTYFQNEAQLDKSGLPSDRFFAERPEGSVSTLKIQRTQQEDSAVYLCASSLESGRGLNGELFFGEGSRLTVL.

This sequence joins TRBV19 and TRBJ2-5; D ambiguous. Trimming left V 4 bases short and J 5 bases short, with 17 bases between. CDR1 and CDR2 from the germline V gene are LNHDA and SQIVND (reference sequence). The CDR3 length is 15 residues. CDR3 nucleotide sequence: TGTGCCAGTAGTACCGGTTACGCGGTTGGGGAGACCCAGTACTTC. Protein sequence: CASSTGYAVGETQYF.

This chain joins TRBV13 and TRBJ1-2; TRBD1 matches at 7 bases. This CDR3 is built from 14 residues. Unmatched junction bases numbered 8, after V lost 5 bases and J lost 5 bases. The germline CDR1 and CDR2 sequences are PRHDT and FYEKMQ (reference sequence). The CDR3 DNA is TGTGCCAGCAGCCCGCCGACAGGGCTTTATGGCTACACCTTC. Its protein is CASSPPTGLYGYTF.

The sample holds one count of this clonotype. This chain uses TRBV27 with TRBJ1-1; no clear D gene. This CDR3 spans 13 amino acids. CDR1 is MNHEY and CDR2 is SMNVEV in the germline V gene (reference sequence). CDR3 region: CASRVERNTEAFF. For the CDR3, the DNA is TGTGCGAGCCGAGTTGAACGCAACACTGAAGCTTTCTTT.

This clonotype showed up just once. The gene calls are TRBV20-1 and TRBJ2-5, with TRBD1 identical over 7 bases. Germline CDR1 is DFQATT and CDR2 is SNEGSKA (reference sequence). V lost 0 bases, J lost 0 bases, and 7 bases stayed unmatched. This CDR3 is 16 amino acids long. The CDR3 loop reads CSARDQRGPYQETQYF. Written as DNA, the CDR3 is TGCAGTGCTAGAGATCAGAGGGGGCCGTACCAAGAGACCCAGTACTTC.

The chain joins TRBV9 to TRBJ2-1; 9 nucleotides match TRBD2. The CDR3 extends over 13 amino acids. Germline trimming cut 3 bases from V and 6 bases from J; bases unmatched to any gene: 1. The germline CDR1 and CDR2 sequences are SGDLS and YYNGEE. As DNA, the CDR3 is TGTGCCAGCAGCGCGGGACTAGCCAATGAGCAGTTCTTC. As protein: CASSAGLANEQFF.

The chain has TRBV20-1 and TRBJ2-7; the D gene is possibly TRBD2 (6 bases). CDR1 is DFQATT, CDR2 SNEGSKA, per germline (reference sequence). Trimming pared 6 bases from V and 2 bases from J, leaving 14 bases between. This CDR3 has 13 residues. The CDR3, as DNA: TGCAGTGCCAACCTCAGGGAGGCCTACGAGCAGTACTTC. Amino acid sequence: CSANLREAYEQYF.

V usage is TRBV7-6 and J usage is TRBJ2-4; D not certain. The germline V gene has CDR1 SGHVS and CDR2 FNYEAQ. There are 13 residues in the CDR3. V was pared by 5 bases and J by 5 bases, with 10 bases between. The CDR3 DNA reads as TGTGCCAGCAGCACTGGACCGGAAAACATTCAGTACTTC. Translated: CASSTGPENIQYF.

This clonotype has only one observation. The chain is built from TRBV28 and TRBJ1-2; D uncertain. This CDR3 comprises 15 residues. Germline V gene sequence: CDR1 MDHEN, CDR2 SYDVKM. V lost 3 bases and J lost 4, with 15 bases in between. CDR3 in amino acids: CASSLKSTVSYGYTF. The CDR3 DNA follows: TGTGCCAGCAGTTTGAAATCCACTGTTAGCTATGGCTACACCTTC.

This clonotype was recorded a few times. V and J are TRBV7-9 and TRBJ2-5, with a tentative D call TRBD1 (5 bases). There are 13 residues in the CDR3. Germline V gene sequence: CDR1 SEHNR, CDR2 FQNEAQ (reference sequence). Trimming shortened V by 3 bases and J by 2 bases, and 7 bases separated the two germline ends. The CDR3 protein is CASSFQGQETQYF. The CDR3 DNA follows: TGTGCCAGCAGCTTTCAGGGTCAAGAGACCCAGTACTTC.

The chain couples TRBV29-1 to TRBJ2-1; tentative D call: TRBD2 (6 bases). This CDR3 contains 12 residues. The V gene's germline CDR1 is SQVTM and CDR2 ANQGSEA. Trimming cost V 3 bases and J 7 bases, with 10 bases left between them. This CDR3 reads CSVDGGKNEQFF. CDR3 bases: TGCAGCGTTGACGGAGGGAAGAATGAGCAGTTCTTC.

V usage is TRBV30 and J usage is TRBJ2-2; D gene unclear. The V end was cut by 4 bases, the J end by 5 bases, with 8 bases between. In germline, CDR1 is GTSNPN, CDR2 SVGIG (reference sequence). CDR3 length: 12 amino acids. The DNA of the CDR3 is TGTGCCTGGACGAGAGGTACCGGGGAGCTGTTTTTT. Translating it yields CAWTRGTGELFF.

The chain links TRBV6-1 to TRBJ2-5; TRBD2 aligns across 13 bases. Germline V gene lookup returns CDR1 MNHNS and CDR2 SASEGT. The CDR3 sequence is 20 residues long. V lost 6 bases and J lost 1; bases outside the gene matches: 17. CDR3 region: CASSRTGLAGAKAGQETQYF. The CDR3 DNA follows: TGTGCCAGCAGCCGAACCGGACTAGCGGGGGCTAAAGCTGGCCAAGAGACCCAGTACTTC.

The rearrangement joins TRBV3-1 to TRBJ1-2; the match to TRBD1 covers 8 bases. The CDR3 consists of 15 residues. With V trimmed by 1 base and J by 10 bases, 11 bases remained unmatched. The V gene's germline CDR1 is LGHDT and CDR2 YNNKEL (reference sequence). CDR3 protein: CASSQVGTGRPDYTF. DNA for the CDR3: TGTGCCAGCAGCCAAGTAGGGACAGGACGACCTGACTACACCTTC.